The clone carrying this T cell receptor beta chain was seen a few times. Antigen unknown. The data stem from a study of cytomegalovirus exposure and HLA in healthy donors. Clones were sequenced by immunoSEQ multiplex PCR, and TCRdb holds only the in-frame ones, with some missing. The data contain 150,000 to 200,000 clones, over 85% of them seen just once; the ten biggest clones take up under 13%. Overall study results and limits: Specificity of three CMV-associated chains for CMV antigens was verified in vitro.

The sequencing sample was made of PBMCs. This clonotype originated in a woman under 30 in good health and CMV-seropositive.

CDR3 protein: CASSYSGTATNEKLFF. The CDR3 DNA follows: TGTGCCAGCAGTTACTCGGGGACAGCAACTAATGAAAAACTGTTTTTT. The chain couples TRBV6-5 to TRBJ1-4, with 7 bases identical to TRBD1. The length of the CDR3 is 16 residues. V was pared by 0 bases and J by 0 bases, with 1 base of the junction left unmatched. CDR1 and CDR2 (germline): MNHEY, SVGAGI.